The TCR beta chain under discussion was sequenced for a study of blood T cell repertoires in COVID-19. The wider study: Collection of acute and convalescent COVID-19 samples took place in the United States, Italy and Spain. Sample material is recorded as cDNA or gDNA derived from T cells, B-cell-depleted T cells, or PBMCs.

The authors' processing: Scientists estimated how many nucleated cells there were by amplifying reference gene primers. Sequencing was performed with immunoSEQ multiplex PCR; in TCRdb, only in-frame clones are kept and a portion is missing. Clone size and the V and J calls come from that table; the DNA yielded D and trimming. The sample consists of about 250,000 clones, around four fifths of them appearing once. Germline V gene lookup returns CDR1 SGDLS and CDR2 YYNGEE. The CDR3 has 15 residues. V was pared by 2 bases and J by 2 bases, with 10 bases between. The genes are TRBV9 and TRBJ2-2; D remains ambiguous. This receptor was obtained from a man older than 75 with acute or convalescent COVID-19. Sequencing was performed on peripheral blood. Here the CDR3 reads CASSVHDLNTGELFF. As DNA, the CDR3 is TGTGCCAGCAGCGTTCACGACTTAAACACCGGGGAGCTGTTTTTT.